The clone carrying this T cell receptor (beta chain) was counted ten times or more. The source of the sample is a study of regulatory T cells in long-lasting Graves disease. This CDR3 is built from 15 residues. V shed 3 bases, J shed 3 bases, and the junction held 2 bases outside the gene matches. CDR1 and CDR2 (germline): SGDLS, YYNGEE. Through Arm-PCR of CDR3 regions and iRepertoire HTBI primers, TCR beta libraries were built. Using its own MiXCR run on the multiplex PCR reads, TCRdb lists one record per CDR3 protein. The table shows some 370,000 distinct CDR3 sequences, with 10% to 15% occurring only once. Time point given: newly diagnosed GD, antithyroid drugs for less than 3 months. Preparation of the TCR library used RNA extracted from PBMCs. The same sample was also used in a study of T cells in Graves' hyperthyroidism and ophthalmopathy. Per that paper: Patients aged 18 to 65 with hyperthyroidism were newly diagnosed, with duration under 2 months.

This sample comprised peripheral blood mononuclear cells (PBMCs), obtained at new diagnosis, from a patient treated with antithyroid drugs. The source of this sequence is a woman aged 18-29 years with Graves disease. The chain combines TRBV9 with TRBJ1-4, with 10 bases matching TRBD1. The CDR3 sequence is CASSGQGAANEKLFF. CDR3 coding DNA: TGTGCCAGCAGCGGACAGGGGGCGGCTAATGAAAAACTGTTTTTT.